A selection of T cell receptor beta chains follows, all from one sample in a study of cytomegalovirus exposure and HLA in healthy donors. Repertoires were generated with immunoSEQ multiplex PCR, while TCRdb's copy carries only in-frame clones and drops some. The repertoire consists of approximately 130,000 clones, with 70% to 80% occurring once and the leading ten covering 3.1%. The sequenced material came from PBMCs. Receptor source: a man aged 25 to 40 in good health and CMV-seronegative. Both conserved end residues are part of each CDR3. The D gene is left open where the match is weak. Some rows have no size entry. The others give once, few or many, or a class for an expanded clone.

abundance,v_gene,d_gene,j_gene,CDR3nt,CDR3aa
NA,TRBV6-1,NA,TRBJ1-5,TGTGCCAGCAGTGATCCGGGGGGACAGCCCCAGCATTTT,CASSDPGGQPQHF
few,TRBV19,NA,TRBJ1-1,TGTGCCAGTAGTCTACAGGGACTGAACACTGAAGCTTTCTTT,CASSLQGLNTEAFF
NA,TRBV18,TRBD1,TRBJ1-6,TGTGCCAGCTCACCACTTCGGACAGGGGAATCACCCCTCCACTTT,CASSPLRTGESPLHF
NA,TRBV7-8,NA,TRBJ1-1,TGTGCCAGCAGCCCCGGGAGGGGGGGTTGGGGCACTGAAGCTTTCTTT,CASSPGRGGWGTEAFF
once,TRBV15,NA,TRBJ1-6,TGTGCCACCAGCCAGGGGACGAGTTCACCCCTCCACTTT,CATSQGTSSPLHF
NA,TRBV6-6,NA,TRBJ1-6,TGTGCCAGCACGGCAGGGATCCAGTCACCCCTCCACTTT,CASTAGIQSPLHF
NA,TRBV5-4,TRBD2,TRBJ2-3,TGTGCCAGCAGCCGACGGGGCGGGGGGACCTCACCCACAGATACGCAGTATTTT,CASSRRGGGTSPTDTQYF
NA,TRBV4-2,NA,TRBJ2-5,TGTGCCAGCAGCCAAGAAGGAGGGGGGGCTGAGACCCAGTACTTC,CASSQEGGGAETQYF
NA,TRBV6-1,NA,TRBJ1-4,TGTGCCAGCAGTGAAGATGGCAGGGGAGGGGAAAAACTGTTTTTT,CASSEDGRGGEKLFF
NA,TRBV19,NA,TRBJ1-1,TGTGCCAGTAGTACAGGGGACCTCACCATGGCAGCTTTCTTT,CASSTGDLTMAAFF
few,TRBV2,NA,TRBJ2-7,TGTGCCAGCAGTCCCGGGACAAGTGCTCTATACGAGCAGTACTTC,CASSPGTSALYEQYF
NA,TRBV2,NA,TRBJ2-7,TGTGCCAGCAGTCCCACCTACGAGCAGTACTTC,CASSPTYEQYF
NA,TRBV30,TRBD1,TRBJ2-7,TGTGCCTGGATCCGGACAGGGGGAAGCCTATGGGACGAGCAGTACTTC,CAWIRTGGSLWDEQYF
many,TRBV13,NA,TRBJ1-1,TGTGCCAGCAGCTTTCTATATGGTTCGGGTGAAGCTTTCTTT,CASSFLYGSGEAFF
NA,TRBV7-9,TRBD1,TRBJ1-2,TGTGCCAGCAGCGATCGGGACAGATCGAACTATGGCTACACCTTC,CASSDRDRSNYGYTF